This TCR beta chain was found in a study of T cell changes during pregnancy in multiple sclerosis. Trimming pared 6 bases from V and 5 bases from J, leaving 19 bases between. The CDR3 is 15 amino acids. The germline CDR1 and CDR2 sequences are MNHEY and SVGAGI. Here immunoSEQ multiplex PCR was the method, and the copy in TCRdb shows in-frame clones only, minus some. The data show 45,000 to 55,000 clones, about 87% seen once. The sample was peripheral blood, taken in the first trimester of pregnancy. V gene TRBV6-5 combines with J gene TRBJ1-2, with D tentatively TRBD1 (6 bases). The clonotype was recovered from a female donor with multiple sclerosis, enrolled in a pregnancy study. The CDR3 DNA reads TGTGCCAGCAGCCGTGTCGGGGGGGCGGGGTATGGCTACACCTTC. This codes for CASSRVGGAGYGYTF.